The 14 T cell receptor beta chains presented below share a single source sample, sequenced in a study of blood T cell repertoires in COVID-19. Profiling relied on immunoSEQ multiplex PCR, and the TCRdb table lists in-frame clones only, not all of them. The table shows 70,000 to 90,000 clones, with roughly 88% occurring only once. The sequenced sample was peripheral blood. These receptors all come from a human donor in a cohort sampled during active COVID-19.

The CDR3 is CASKRVGELGAYGYTF. The CDR3 DNA reads TGTGCCAGTAAACGGGTAGGGGAGTTGGGGGCCTATGGCTACACCTTC. The chain recombines TRBV19 with TRBJ1-2, with a possible D match to TRBD1 (6 bases). The CDR3 runs to 16 residues. V shed 7 bases and J shed 4 bases, with 22 bases lying between them. Germline assignment: CDR1 LNHDA and CDR2 SQIVND (reference sequence).

The rearrangement joins TRBV5-1 to TRBJ2-5, with TRBD1 as a possible D gene (5 bases). Trimming stripped 0 bases from V and 3 bases from J, with 9 bases between. The CDR3 covers 14 residues. Germline V gene sequence: CDR1 SGHRS, CDR2 YFSETQ. Written as DNA, the CDR3 is TGCGCCAGCAGCTTGGCAACCAGGGAAGAGACCCAGTACTTC. Its protein is CASSLATREETQYF. The variable domain in full, with the rest retrieved from reference TRBV5-1 and TRBJ2-5, is KAGVTQTPRYLIKTRGQQVTLSCSPISGHRSVSWYQQTPGQGLQFLFEYFSETQRNKGNFPGRFSGRQFSNSRSEMNVSTLELGDSALYLCASSLATREETQYFGPGTRLLVL.

This rearrangement joins TRBV5-1 to TRBJ2-3; weak D call: TRBD1 (5 bases). CDR1 is SGHRS and CDR2 is YFSETQ in the germline V gene. The CDR3 extends over 14 amino acids. V lost 4 bases and J 2 bases, leaving 11 bases between the germline ends. This chain's CDR3 is CASSHQGPTDTQYF. Here the CDR3 DNA reads TGCGCCAGCAGCCATCAGGGCCCCACAGATACGCAGTATTTT.

V gene TRBV6-6 combines with J gene TRBJ2-1; perhaps TRBD2 as D (5 bases). Germline V gene data show CDR1 as MNHNY and CDR2 as SVGAGI (reference sequence). V lost 7 bases to trimming and J lost 2 bases, with 6 bases between them. The CDR3 is made up of 12 amino acids. This CDR3 reads CASTGAYNEQFF. The CDR3 DNA sequence: TGTGCCAGCACCGGGGCCTACAATGAGCAGTTCTTC.

The gene calls are TRBV18 and TRBJ2-1; possibly TRBD2 for D (6 bases). Germline-derived CDR1 and CDR2 are KGHSH and LQKENI. The CDR3 is 16 residues long. Trimming stripped 3 bases from V and 7 bases from J, with 19 bases between. CDR3 protein: CASSPSLDQRVNEQFF. CDR3 coding DNA: TGTGCCAGCTCACCGTCTCTGGACCAGCGGGTGAATGAGCAGTTCTTC.

This chain joins TRBV4-1 and TRBJ1-4; 8 bases are a match to TRBD1. CDR3 length: 16 amino acids. Germline values: CDR1 MGHRA, CDR2 YSYEKL. V gave up 5 bases and J gave up 11 bases; unmatched junction bases: 16. The chain's CDR3 is CASSTLTGAALWKLFF. CDR3 nucleotide sequence: TGCGCCAGCAGCACACTGACAGGGGCCGCTTTGTGGAAACTGTTTTTT.

This chain uses TRBV10-1 with TRBJ1-1; perhaps TRBD1 as D (5 bases). The V gene lost 1 base and the J gene lost 4 bases, with 19 bases spanning the gap. Germline-derived CDR1 and CDR2 are WNHNN and SYGVQD (reference sequence). The CDR3 covers 17 residues. The CDR3 DNA reads as TGCGCCAGCAGTGAGTGGTTCGAGCGGGGCCGAGGCACTGAAGCTTTCTTT. Translated: CASSEWFERGRGTEAFF.

The chain employs TRBV13 and TRBJ1-2; D not resolved. Germline V gene lookup returns CDR1 PRHDT and CDR2 FYEKMQ (reference sequence). The CDR3 sequence is 17 residues long. V lost 6 bases to trimming and J lost 0 bases, with 20 bases between them. The CDR3 sequence: CASSNRGNNEANYGYTF. DNA of the CDR3: TGTGCCAGCAGTAACCGGGGAAATAATGAGGCTAACTATGGCTACACCTTC.

The V and J genes are TRBV10-3 and TRBJ2-3; TRBD2 aligns across 7 bases. The CDR3 runs to 15 residues. Germline CDR1 ENHRY, CDR2 SYGVKD. Losses at the gene ends were 1 base for V and 2 bases for J; bases not matched to a gene: 3. The chain's CDR3 is CAISEYRDYTDTQYF. For the CDR3, the DNA is TGTGCCATCAGTGAGTATCGGGACTACACAGATACGCAGTATTTT.

This chain connects TRBV25-1 to TRBJ2-1; a possible D gene is TRBD2 (6 bases). V lost 3 bases and J lost 2, with 17 bases in between. Germline assignment: CDR1 MGHDK and CDR2 SYGVNS. The CDR3 is 17 residues long. The CDR3 DNA sequence: TGTGCCAGCAGTGACCAAAGGGGCAGGGAGGCCTACAATGAGCAGTTCTTC. As protein: CASSDQRGREAYNEQFF.

The rearrangement uses TRBV19 and TRBJ1-4; TRBD1 matches 9 bases. The CDR3 runs to 15 residues. The V gene end was trimmed by 5 bases and the J gene end by 6 bases; junction bases not matched to a gene: 7. CDR1 LNHDA and CDR2 SQIVND come from the germline V gene (reference sequence). In DNA form, the CDR3 reads TGTGCCAGTAGTTTCCGAGACAGGGGGGATGAAAAACTGTTTTTT. Translating gives CASSFRDRGDEKLFF.

The chain is built from TRBV12-5 and TRBJ2-5, with 10 positions matching TRBD2. The junction had 2 bases not matched to a gene; V was cut back by 4 bases and J by 6 bases. CDR3 length: 13 amino acids. Germline V gives CDR1 LGHNT, CDR2 FRNRAP. The CDR3 coding sequence is TGTGCTAGTGGTTCTAGCGGGGGACAGACCCAGTACTTC. Amino acid sequence: CASGSSGGQTQYF.

The chain joins TRBV5-1 to TRBJ2-7, with a tentative D call TRBD1 (5 bases). CDR3 length: 12 residues. The V end was cut by 4 bases, the J end by 3 bases, with 8 bases between. CDR1 is SGHRS, CDR2 YFSETQ, per germline. Written as DNA, the CDR3 is TGCGCCAGCAGCGTGGACAACTACGAGCAGTACTTC. Its translation: CASSVDNYEQYF.

The chain joins TRBV27 to TRBJ2-7, with D maybe TRBD2 (6 bases). V was cut by 6 bases and J by 2 bases, with 11 bases left in between. The CDR3 contains 13 residues. Germline-derived CDR1 and CDR2 are MNHEY and SMNVEV (reference sequence). CDR3 nucleotides: TGTGCCAGCAGAGGGACTTCCACCTACGAGCAGTACTTC. Amino acid sequence: CASRGTSTYEQYF.